The 26 T cell receptor beta chains in this list originate from one sample, sequenced in a study of T cells in Graves' hyperthyroidism and ophthalmopathy. Amplification of TCR beta CDR3 regions used RNA as the template. With the HTBI primer set, the TCR CDR3 went through a first round of RT-PCR. Using its own MiXCR run on the multiplex PCR reads, TCRdb lists one record per CDR3 protein. The top ten hold roughly 7.7% of the sample, which has 500,000 to 750,000 distinct CDR3 sequences, 14% seen once. The sequenced sample consisted of blood. The receptors derive from a woman under 30 with Graves' ophthalmopathy.

This chain joins TRBV12-3 or TRBV12-4 and TRBJ2-7; D may match TRBD1 or TRBD2 (6 bases each). V was cut by 4 bases and J by 0 bases, with 10 bases left in between. The CDR3 sequence is 14 residues long. The DNA for the CDR3 is TGTGCCAGCAGTTCCGGGGGCTACTCCTACGAGCAGTACTTC. Its translation is CASSSGGYSYEQYF.

This clonotype was seen repeatedly, ten times or more. V usage is TRBV7-9 and J usage is TRBJ2-7; D may match TRBD1 or TRBD2 (5 bases each). The CDR3 sequence is 14 residues long. The germline V gene encodes CDR1 SEHNR and CDR2 FQNEAQ (reference sequence). V gave up 5 bases and J gave up 0 bases, with 11 bases separating them. DNA for the CDR3: TGTGCCAGCAGCACAGAGGGGAGCTCCTACGAGCAGTACTTC. The encoded protein is CASSTEGSSYEQYF.

A word on this clonotype: Being one base from a much bigger clone, this may be a read error. The chain couples TRBV6-1 to TRBJ2-2; 11 bases match TRBD2. Germline V lookup: CDR1 MNHNS, CDR2 SASEGT. There are 17 residues in the CDR3. As DNA, the CDR3 is TGTGCCAGCAGACGTAGACTAGCGGGGAGACGCACCGGGGGGCTGTTTTTT. Translated, it gives CASRRRLAGRRTGGLFF.

This clonotype came up many times. A read error may produce the germline difference seen at one junction end. The chain links TRBV6-2 or TRBV6-3 to TRBJ1-5; 8 positions agree with TRBD1. CDR1 is MNHEY, CDR2 SVGEGT, per germline. This CDR3 has 17 residues. CDR3: CASSYTGTGAFNQPQHF. The DNA of the CDR3 is TGTGCCAGCAGTTACACCGGGACAGGTGCTTTCAATCAGCCACAGCATTTT.

There are many counts of this clonotype. V is TRBV20-1 and J is TRBJ1-1, with a possible D match to TRBD1 (5 bases). Trimming cost V 3 bases and J 1 base, with 12 bases left between them. Germline V gives CDR1 DFQATT, CDR2 SNEGSKA (reference sequence). This CDR3 is built from 14 residues. The CDR3 DNA follows: TGCAGTGCTAGGGTAGCGCAGGGGAACACTGAAGCTTTCTTT. Translated: CSARVAQGNTEAFF.

This clonotype was detected only a few times. The chain is built from TRBV12-3 or TRBV12-4 and TRBJ2-1; TRBD1 or TRBD2 may be the D gene (5 bases each). Trimming cost V 5 bases and J 7 bases, with 9 bases left between them. The CDR3 contains 12 residues. The CDR3 loop is CASSAGRNEQFF. CDR3 bases: TGTGCCAGCAGTGCAGGGAGAAATGAGCAGTTCTTC.

The chain uses TRBV7-9 and TRBJ2-7; the D gene is possibly TRBD1 (5 bases). The V end lost 4 bases, the J end lost 3 bases, and 10 bases lay between the germline ends. Germline V gene sequence: CDR1 SEHNR, CDR2 FQNEAQ (reference sequence). This CDR3 region has 13 residues. In DNA, the CDR3 is TGTGCCAGCAGCTCTGACAGTGGCTACGAGCAGTACTTC. Translating gives CASSSDSGYEQYF.

This clonotype was detected a few times. The chain has TRBV19 and TRBJ1-5; a weak D match, TRBD1 (5 bases). V shed 1 base and J shed 3 bases, with 13 bases lying between them. CDR1 is LNHDA, CDR2 SQIVND, per germline (reference sequence). This CDR3 has 16 amino acids. CDR3 amino acids: CASSIAGTGANQPQHF. CDR3 in DNA: TGTGCCAGTAGTATAGCAGGGACGGGAGCCAATCAGCCCCAGCATTTT.

This clonotype was counted many times. The chain carries TRBV24-1 and TRBJ2-1; D possibly corresponds to TRBD2 (5 bases). Trimming pared 4 bases from V and 8 bases from J, leaving 11 bases between. CDR1 and CDR2 from the germline V gene are KGHDR and SFDVKD. The CDR3 covers 13 residues. The CDR3 coding sequence is TGTGCCACCAGTGACCCGACTAAGCATGAGCAGTTCTTC. It specifies CATSDPTKHEQFF.

This clonotype appeared many times. The gene calls are TRBV28 and TRBJ1-5; D not resolved. This CDR3 spans 17 amino acids. Trimming took off 4 bases at V and 3 bases at J, with 19 bases between the two ends. CDR1 is MDHEN and CDR2 is SYDVKM in the germline V gene. This chain's CDR3 is CASSSWVGPSNNQPQHF. In nucleotides, the CDR3 is TGTGCCAGCAGTTCCTGGGTAGGGCCGTCTAACAATCAGCCCCAGCATTTT. Looking up the rest from reference TRBV28 and TRBJ1-5 gives the full variable domain: DVKVTQSSRYLVKRTGEKVFLECVQDMDHENMFWYRQDPGLGLRLIYFSYDVKMKEKGDIPEGYSVSREKKERFSLILESASTNQTSMYLCASSSWVGPSNNQPQHFGDGTRLSIL.

This clonotype has more than one count but fewer than ten. The rearrangement links TRBV6-1 to TRBJ1-4, with a tentative D call TRBD1 (5 bases). The CDR3 contains 15 residues. Per germline, CDR1 MNHNS and CDR2 SASEGT. V lost 6 bases to trimming and J lost 7 bases, with 18 bases between them. In nucleotides, the CDR3 is TGTGCCAGCAGGCCCTTGGGTGGGGGGAGTGAAAAACTGTTTTTT. Its translation is CASRPLGGGSEKLFF.

Many counts were recorded for this clonotype. The chain joins TRBV12-3 or TRBV12-4 to TRBJ1-5; 8 bases fit TRBD1. The CDR3 is made up of 14 amino acids. V lost 4 bases and J lost 6; bases outside the gene matches: 5. The CDR3 reads CASSSQQGGQPQHF. The CDR3 DNA sequence: TGTGCCAGCAGTTCCCAACAGGGGGGTCAGCCCCAGCATTTT.

This clonotype occurred a few times. The V gene is TRBV6-1, the J gene TRBJ2-2; D gene unclear. The CDR3 sequence is 14 residues long. CDR1 is MNHNS and CDR2 is SASEGT in the germline V gene. V lost 6 bases to trimming and J lost 4 bases, with 12 bases between them. For the CDR3, the DNA is TGTGCCAGCAGCCGGACCCTCGGCACCGGGGAGCTGTTTTTT. It translates to CASSRTLGTGELFF.

With respect to this clonotype: A read error may be the cause here, since a much bigger clone is one base away. This sequence joins TRBV2 and TRBJ2-5; perhaps TRBD2 as D (6 bases). The CDR3 length is 13 residues. V was clipped by 7 bases and J by 13 bases, with 22 bases between them. The germline V gene encodes CDR1 SNHLY and CDR2 FYNNEI. Here the CDR3 DNA reads TGTGCCAGCATCCACCCCGGGAGCCGATCCCGGTACTTC. Amino acids: CASIHPGSRSRYF. The full variable domain, its missing parts supplied by reference TRBV2 and TRBJ2-5, is EPEVTQTPSHQVTQMGQEVILRCVPISNHLYFYWYRQILGQKVEFLVSFYNNEISEKSEIFDDQFSVERPDGSNFTLKIRSTKLEDSAMYFCASIHPGSRSRYFGPGTRLLVL.

This clonotype was counted many times. The chain employs TRBV12-3 or TRBV12-4 and TRBJ1-4; D remains unclear. The CDR3 runs 14 residues. V lost 3 bases to trimming and J lost 4 bases, with 9 bases between them. The CDR3 DNA follows: TGTGCCAGCAGTTTCACCAGATTTAATGAAAAACTGTTTTTT. Encoded protein: CASSFTRFNEKLFF.

A few counts support this clonotype. The V and J genes are TRBV24-1 and TRBJ2-5; D unclear. Trimming removed 6 bases from V and 5 bases from J, with 12 bases in between. Germline-derived CDR1 and CDR2 are KGHDR and SFDVKD. This CDR3 has 13 amino acids. The CDR3 spells CATSHYSSETQYF. CDR3 nucleotide sequence: TGTGCCACCAGTCACTATTCCAGTGAGACCCAGTACTTC.

This clonotype was recorded only once. V is TRBV7-6 and J is TRBJ2-5, with a weak D call TRBD1 (6 bases). The length of the CDR3 is 17 residues. The ends were cut back, 8 bases at V and 1 base at J, with 23 bases in the middle. Germline CDR1 reads SGHVS; CDR2 reads FNYEAQ. In DNA form, the CDR3 reads TGTGCCAGCTCACCACGTCTTGGTCAAGGGGGCCAAGAGACCCAGTACTTC. As protein: CASSPRLGQGGQETQYF.

In this sample, this clonotype turned up many times. The J gene is TRBJ2-3, the V gene TRBV20-1; TRBD2 aligns across 8 bases. V was pared by 2 bases and J by 0 bases, with 1 base of the junction left unmatched. Germline CDR1 DFQATT, CDR2 SNEGSKA (reference sequence). This CDR3 spans 14 amino acids. CDR3 in amino acids: CSARLAGSTDTQYF. The CDR3 coding sequence is TGCAGTGCTAGACTAGCGGGTAGCACAGATACGCAGTATTTT.

In this sample, this clonotype turned up a few times. V usage is TRBV5-1 and J usage is TRBJ1-4; D gene unclear. The CDR3 contains 15 residues. Germline V CDR1 and CDR2: SGHRS, YFSETQ. V lost 0 bases, J lost 7 bases, and 13 bases lay in between. The CDR3 DNA reads TGCGCCAGCAGCTTGGGAGAGGGCGGTCGTGAAAAACTGTTTTTT. Translated, it gives CASSLGEGGREKLFF.

In this sample, this clonotype turned up a few times. This may stem from a read error, because a much larger clone lies one nucleotide away. The chain employs TRBV29-1 and TRBJ2-7; D is undetermined. Trimming stripped 2 bases from V and 4 bases from J, with 15 bases between. CDR3 length equals 14 residues. CDR1 and CDR2 from the germline V gene are SQVTM and ANQGSEA. The CDR3 coding sequence is TGCAGCGTTGAATCCAAGGGTCGCAGTTACGAGCAGTACTTC. Its translation is CSVESKGRSYEQYF.

At least ten counts were recorded for this clonotype. The rearrangement uses TRBV28 and TRBJ2-7, with 11 nucleotides matching TRBD1. The length of the CDR3 is 14 residues. The germline gives CDR1 MDHEN, CDR2 SYDVKM. V trimming: 3 bases; J trimming: 8 bases; junction bases outside the gene matches: 6. CDR3 sequence: CASSLGTGGRKQYF. The CDR3 DNA follows: TGTGCCAGCAGTTTGGGGACAGGGGGAAGGAAGCAGTACTTC.

This clonotype was counted a few times. The chain has TRBV20-1 and TRBJ2-7, with a tentative D call TRBD2 (6 bases). V was clipped by 2 bases and J by 7 bases, with 15 bases between them. The CDR3 is 13 residues long. From germline, CDR1 is DFQATT and CDR2 SNEGSKA (reference sequence). CDR3 region: CSARTPFGREQYF. The CDR3 DNA reads as TGCAGTGCTAGAACCCCTTTTGGGAGGGAGCAGTACTTC.

Regarding this clonotype: A read error may produce the germline difference seen at one junction end. J is TRBJ1-3 and V is TRBV19, with TRBD1 matching over 8 bases. CDR3 length: 18 residues. CDR1 is LNHDA, CDR2 SQIVND, per germline (reference sequence). The CDR3 region has the DNA TGTGCCAGTGCAGGGGGCGGTCATCCTTTTCTTGACGGAAACGCCATATATTTT. Translated: CASAGGGHPFLDGNAIYF.

This clonotype was detected many times. This chain joins TRBV6-2 or TRBV6-3 and TRBJ1-2; 8 bases are shared with TRBD1. Per germline, CDR1 MNHEY and CDR2 SVGEGT. V dropped 4 bases and J dropped 3; count of bases not matched to a gene: 7. This CDR3 region has 15 residues. The CDR3 DNA reads TGTGCCAGCAGTTTCACCTCGACAGGGGACTATGGCTACACCTTC. Translated, it gives CASSFTSTGDYGYTF.

This clonotype was seen at least ten times. The rearrangement uses TRBV5-1 and TRBJ2-3; D gene uncertain. The CDR3 totals 14 residues. CDR1 SGHRS and CDR2 YFSETQ come from the germline V gene. Trimming removed 2 bases at V and 2 bases at J, with 9 bases between. In DNA form, the CDR3 reads TGCGCCAGCAGCTTCAGGCGGCCCACAGATACGCAGTATTTT. It translates to CASSFRRPTDTQYF.

This clonotype was found many times. The rearrangement joins TRBV27 to TRBJ2-3; weak D call: TRBD2 (6 bases). The V end was cut by 3 bases, the J end by 0 bases, with 10 bases between. The CDR3 spans 15 residues. Germline V CDR1 and CDR2: MNHEY, SMNVEV (reference sequence). CDR3 coding DNA: TGTGCCAGCAGTTTTAGCGGAGCTAGCACAGATACGCAGTATTTT. Its translation is CASSFSGASTDTQYF.